These 10 T cell receptor beta chains originate from one sample sequenced in a study of blood T cells in healthy people across ages. PCR was performed a second time for about 7 to 11 cycles using a sample-barcoded 5' primer and a J-beta primer mix. TCRdb reprocessed the 5' RACE reads with MiXCR, giving one entry per CDR3 protein. Here the sample spans under 800,000 distinct CDR3 sequences, more than 40% being singletons. The sequencing input was blood. These receptors originate from a woman aged 55-75 years in good health.

The V call is TRBV2, the J call TRBJ1-5; 8 bases are a match to TRBD1. The J segment lost 2 bases and the V segment lost 6 bases, leaving 3 bases of the junction unmatched. The germline V gene encodes CDR1 SNHLY and CDR2 FYNNEI. The CDR3 loop spans 14 amino acids. DNA for the CDR3: TGTGCCAGCAGAGACAGGGGAGGCAATCAGCCCCAGCATTTT. Translation: CASRDRGGNQPQHF.

This chain connects TRBV21-1 to TRBJ2-4. TRBV21-1 represents a pseudogene. This CDR3 comprises 16 residues. The chain's CDR3 is CASSNPTTEAKNIQYF. As DNA, the CDR3 is TGTGCCAGCAGCAATCCCACCACCGAGGCCAAAAACATTCAGTACTTC.

The sample holds a few counts of this clonotype. The V and J genes are TRBV7-9 and TRBJ1-6; 9 nucleotides agree with TRBD1. This CDR3 contains 16 residues. V shed 1 base and J 6 bases; nucleotides not matched to a gene: 4. Germline V gene sequence: CDR1 SEHNR, CDR2 FQNEAQ (reference sequence). CDR3 amino acids: CASSLDSGQGNSPLHF. The CDR3 nucleotides are TGTGCCAGCAGCTTAGACTCGGGACAGGGTAATTCACCCCTCCACTTT.

This clonotype was recorded many times. The chain couples TRBV15 to TRBJ2-5; D tentatively reads TRBD1 or TRBD2 (5 bases each). Germline CDR1 reads LNHNV; CDR2 reads YYDKDF (reference sequence). The CDR3 length is 14 residues. V lost 0 bases, J lost 5 bases, and 10 bases lay in between. CDR3 sequence: CATSRDSREETQYF. CDR3 in DNA: TGTGCCACCAGCAGAGATAGCAGGGAGGAGACCCAGTACTTC.

The chain joins TRBV20-1 to TRBJ1-1, with a weak D call TRBD1 (6 bases). The CDR3 is 14 residues long. Trimming took 3 bases from V and 3 from J, leaving 14 bases between them. Germline V gene data show CDR1 as DFQATT and CDR2 as SNEGSKA (reference sequence). The CDR3 nucleotides are TGCAGTGCTAGCCGTACAGGGATCTACACTGAAGCTTTCTTT. This codes for CSASRTGIYTEAFF.

This clonotype has a single count. One base away lies a much larger clone, so this may be a sequencing read error. V is TRBV4-2 and J is TRBJ2-1; TRBD2 agrees at 11 bases. From germline, CDR1 is LGHNA and CDR2 YNFKEQ. The V segment lost 0 bases and the J segment 5 bases; nucleotides outside the gene matches: 9. The CDR3 extends over 18 amino acids. The DNA of the CDR3 is TGTGCCAGCAGCCAAGATCAACTAGCGGGAGTACGGCACAATGAGCAGTTCTTC. Amino acid sequence: CASSQDQLAGVRHNEQFF.

This clonotype turned up a few times. The chain uses TRBV6-5 and TRBJ1-2, with D perhaps TRBD1 (5 bases). CDR1 is MNHEY, CDR2 SVGAGI, per germline. The CDR3 spans 15 residues. Trimming cost V 5 bases and J 8 bases, with 21 bases left between them. As DNA, the CDR3 is TGTGCCAGCAGTCAAAGTACCGGGCAGGGCTGGGGCTACACCTTC. This encodes CASSQSTGQGWGYTF.

This clonotype was counted only a few times. The CDR3: CASSQDLFGMGKGGYTF. CDR3 nucleotide sequence: TGCGCCAGCAGCCAAGATCTTTTCGGGATGGGTAAAGGAGGCTACACCTTC. The chain is built from TRBV4-1 and TRBJ1-2; D remains ambiguous. V gave up 0 bases and J gave up 8 bases, with 22 bases separating them. Germline V lookup: CDR1 MGHRA, CDR2 YSYEKL. The CDR3 totals 17 residues.

In this sample, this clonotype turned up a few times. V and J are TRBV7-2 and TRBJ2-1, with 8 bases aligning to TRBD2. CDR3 length equals 15 residues. Germline V gene sequence: CDR1 SGHTA, CDR2 FQGNSA. Trimming removed 0 bases from V and 5 bases from J; junction bases left unmatched: 3. The CDR3 protein is CASSLAATSDNEQFF. The CDR3 nucleotides are TGTGCCAGCAGCTTAGCGGCGACTAGCGACAATGAGCAGTTCTTC.

The sample holds a few counts of this clonotype. The chain is built from TRBV7-9 and TRBJ1-4; D uncertain. Germline CDR1 SEHNR, CDR2 FQNEAQ (reference sequence). V was cut by 5 bases and J by 4 bases, with 14 bases left in between. The CDR3 loop spans 15 amino acids. CDR3 loop: CASSPFGRLNEKLFF. In DNA form, the CDR3 reads TGTGCCAGCAGCCCGTTTGGTAGGCTTAATGAAAAACTGTTTTTT.